This TCR delta chain appears in the sequencing data of a study of delta chains in infants with herpesvirus infections (dated by TCRdb to 2021 to 2023). Background for the entire study: The study prospectively followed a Ugandan infant birth cohort from birth to characterize gammadelta T cell responses to primary cytomegalovirus (CMV) infection. A public fetal Vdelta1/Vgamma8 gammadelta TCR clonotype was searched for in infants infected with CMV after birth. gammadelta TCRs were sequenced from PBMC obtained from 15 to 20 CMV-infected infants (one congenitally infected) and eight or nine CMV-uninfected infants for whom sufficient sample was available. By approximate age, the infant blood samples fell into groups of 1.5, 4, 8 and 12 months. Previously published Belgian fetal and cord blood gammadelta TCR data were added only for comparison and were not generated in this cohort. Study-wide findings and limitations: The public clonotype might still be present below the detection limit in CMV-uninfected infants. The public clonotype was found only at the first time point after infection and was absent in uninfected infants and in those infected after 120 days. Of approximately 19 CMV-infected infants, several carried the public Vdelta1 clonotype: the congenitally infected infant plus three who were infected postnatally before 120 days of age. The frequency of the public clonotype among Vdelta1 cells appeared to be inversely correlated with age at infection and fell quickly, apparently not lasting beyond roughly two months. A small sample size and the lack of race- or environment-matched controls were noted by the authors, because CMV is acquired by nearly all Ugandans before adulthood.

Pregnant women getting prenatal care were recruited in Kampala, Uganda, and their infants were enrolled; maternal HIV status had to be documented. Weekly visits were made to families, and infant clinical information, oral swabs and peripheral blood were collected beginning at 6 weeks of age and every 4 months thereafter. After blood was collected in heparin tubes, PBMC were isolated using Ficoll-Paque density gradient centrifugation and then cryopreserved. From the cysteine up to the phenylalanine, the CDR3 has a length of 21 residues. Left in the record is the CDR3 DNA by itself, 63 bases read in frame from the first base. V is clipped by 3 bases and J by 0 bases, and the sequence between their germline boundaries is 21 bases long. The germline V gene sets CDR1 to TSWWSYY and CDR2 to QGS. This clone is labeled medium-sized (0.01 to 0.1%). There is no known antigen for this receptor. Base qualities are not provided; no much larger clone lies one nucleotide away.

The receptor library was made with RT-PCR. TCR cDNA was generated by reverse transcription of PBMC RNA with SuperScript II and gamma-chain- and delta-chain-specific primers. Purification of cDNA was performed with AMPure XP beads, after which the cDNA was amplified and indexed with Illumina adapters by means of the Nextera XT Index Kit. Sequencing of gammadelta TCR libraries was carried out on an Illumina MiSeq using a V2 300-cycle kit. The original methods were these. Using MiXCR v2.1.12, CDR3 sequences were assembled, and reads were mapped onto D, J and V genes obtained from GenBank. VDJtools v1.2.1 was used to analyze the repertoires of the CDR3 clonotypes. Identical DNA sequences were merged into single rows after TCRdb reprocessed the public reads with CATT. Here the V and J calls rest on TCRdb's processing, not on the authors' analysis. This sample is represented by hundreds of delta-chain clones; 7% to 8% of them were singletons. The ten largest clonotypes hold 15% to 20% of the sample.

The rearrangement joined TRDV1 to TRDJ3; matching of 6 bases hints at TRDD3 as the D gene. Sequences were derived from peripheral blood, sampled at time point 2 of longitudinal follow-up. The clonotype comes from a human donor who was a Ugandan infant, either HIV-exposed or HIV-unexposed (not recorded which). CDR3 region: CALGDREWGACYSWDTRQMFF. The base sequence is TGTGCTCTTGGGGACCGGGAGTGGGGGGCTTGCTACTCCTGGGACACCCGACAGATGTTTTTC.